The 10 T cell receptor beta chains listed next were all sequenced from one sample in a study of T cell changes during pregnancy in multiple sclerosis. Generated by immunoSEQ multiplex PCR, the TCRdb table keeps only in-frame clones and is missing some. Of about 79,000 clones listed, just over 90% are singletons. The material sequenced was CD4+ T cells from peripheral blood mononuclear cells, taken in the second trimester of pregnancy. Receptor source: a female donor with multiple sclerosis, enrolled in a pregnancy study.

The chain has TRBV7-8 and TRBJ1-2; D unresolved. Trimming left V 5 bases short and J 7 bases short, with 17 bases between. CDR1 and CDR2 from the germline V gene are SGHVS and FQNEAQ. This CDR3 has 14 residues. CDR3 nucleotide sequence: TGTGCCAGCAGCACAGATCGGACTGCACGTGGCTACACCTTC. Its translation: CASSTDRTARGYTF.

The chain is built from TRBV27 and TRBJ2-7, with a tentative D call TRBD1 (5 bases). CDR1 and CDR2 (germline): MNHEY, SMNVEV (reference sequence). With 5 bases removed from V and 6 bases from J, the gap between germline ends came to 14 bases. The CDR3 runs 13 residues. The CDR3 sequence: CASSPGHSSEQYF. CDR3 sequence (DNA): TGTGCCAGCAGTCCAGGGCACAGCTCCGAGCAGTACTTC.

The genes are TRBV10-1 and TRBJ1-5; tentative D call: TRBD1 (6 bases). Germline V CDR1 and CDR2: WNHNN, SYGVQD (reference sequence). CDR3 size: 15 residues. The V end was cut by 0 bases, the J end by 5 bases, with 11 bases between. This CDR3 is CASSESPGADQPQHF. The CDR3 nucleotides are TGCGCCAGCAGTGAGTCGCCAGGGGCTGATCAGCCCCAGCATTTT.

V usage is TRBV7-3 and J usage is TRBJ1-2; 7 bases are shared with TRBD1. Trimming removed 4 bases from V and 2 bases from J; junction bases left unmatched: 1. In germline, CDR1 is SGHTA, CDR2 FQGTGA. CDR3 length: 13 residues. Here the CDR3 DNA reads TGTGCCAGCAGCTCGGGACAGAACTATGGCTACACCTTC. Translating it yields CASSSGQNYGYTF.

This clone was counted a single time. This chain connects TRBV9 to TRBJ2-3; TRBD2 matches 8 bases. There are 18 residues in the CDR3. J gave up 0 bases and V 3 bases, and 12 bases lay outside the gene matches. Germline V gene sequence: CDR1 SGDLS, CDR2 YYNGEE. CDR3 residues: CASSAAFGGGFSTDTQYF. The CDR3 region has the DNA TGTGCCAGCAGCGCAGCGTTTGGCGGGGGGTTCAGCACAGATACGCAGTATTTT.

The CDR3 loop reads CAWISGVAGGETQYF. The CDR3 DNA sequence: TGTGCCTGGATTTCGGGGGTTGCAGGAGGAGAGACCCAGTACTTC. The genes are TRBV30 and TRBJ2-5, with D maybe TRBD2 (6 bases). Per the germline V gene, CDR1 is GTSNPN and CDR2 is SVGIG (reference sequence). The CDR3 extends over 15 amino acids. V lost 4 bases, J lost 4 bases, and 19 bases lay in between.

The gene calls are TRBV6-6 and TRBJ2-2; tentatively, D is TRBD2 (7 bases). Trimming left V 6 bases short and J 7 bases short, with 15 bases between. Germline lookup yields CDR1 MNHNY and CDR2 SVGAGI (reference sequence). This CDR3 comprises 14 residues. The CDR3, as DNA: TGTGCCAGCAGGGTCGCGGGGGCCGGCGGGGAGCTGTTTTTT. This codes for CASRVAGAGGELFF.

The rearrangement links TRBV2 to TRBJ2-3; 12 bases fit TRBD1. CDR1 is SNHLY, CDR2 FYNNEI, per germline. This CDR3 region has 14 residues. Trimming removed 7 bases from V and 6 bases from J; junction bases left unmatched: 5. This CDR3 is CASTRDRGLDTQYF. The CDR3 region has the DNA TGTGCCAGCACCCGGGACAGGGGGCTCGATACGCAGTATTTT.

The chain couples TRBV5-1 to TRBJ2-7, with D perhaps TRBD1 (5 bases). This CDR3 region has 15 residues. V was clipped by 3 bases and J by 4 bases, with 17 bases between them. Germline CDR1 and CDR2: SGHRS and YFSETQ. CDR3 protein: CASSSENRGLYEQYF. Here the CDR3 DNA reads TGCGCCAGCAGCTCGGAAAATAGGGGCTTGTACGAGCAGTACTTC.

V gene TRBV18 combines with J gene TRBJ1-5; D remains unclear. CDR3 length equals 15 residues. Trimming took 2 bases from V and 0 from J, leaving 8 bases between them. Germline V gene lookup returns CDR1 KGHSH and CDR2 LQKENI. The CDR3 loop reads CASSPYSLSNQPQHF. DNA for the CDR3: TGTGCCAGCTCACCATACAGTCTTAGCAATCAGCCCCAGCATTTT.